This TCR beta chain is from a study of blood T cells in healthy people across ages (dated by TCRdb to the mid-2010s). Broadly, across the study: Template switching captured roughly one uniquely barcoded TCR beta cDNA molecule per two T cells in model experiments. Two additional independent replicas of 1 million unique cDNA reads from the same blood draw were analyzed for two donors (one aged 18 to 30 and one aged 80 or older). To avoid experimental bias, donors of different ages were randomly spread across the sequencing lanes. Four age groups were formed from the donors: young (average approximately 17 years), middle-aged (approximately 42), aged (over 55) and long-lived (less than 85). Age-related changes in TCR beta repertoire diversity were measured in the study by deep sequencing normalized with unique cDNA molecular identifiers. Paper-wide results and their limitations: Bulk unsorted PBMC profiling prevented conclusive comparison of naive and antigen-experienced compartments. As age increased, observed TCR beta diversity per million T cells dropped in a roughly linear way, and a significant reduction was already evident by age 40. Total diversity estimates from one million sequenced T cells were considered lower bounds and underestimates. Compared with the aged group, the long-lived group had more naive CD4+ T cells, fewer expanded clones and increased TCR diversity, a pattern suggesting age selection. Because the CMV infection status of the donors was unknown, age-related changes in expanded clonotypes may potentially have been confounded. There was a strong correlation between observed TCR beta diversity and the percentage of naive T cells measured by flow cytometry.

V is trimmed back by 1 base and J by 11 bases, and the junction contains 9 bases that no gene match accounts for. Its CDR3 holds 14 amino acids, cysteine through phenylalanine. Only the CDR3 part of the read is kept: 42 bases, read in frame from the first base. Reading the germline V gene gives CDR1 SGHTA and CDR2 FQGNSA. Library method: 5' RACE. Instrument used: Illumina HiSeq 2500. A second roughly 7 to 11 cycle PCR used a sample-barcoded 5' primer and a J-beta primer mix. A unique molecular identifier was introduced onto each TCR beta cDNA molecule by a template-switch 5' adaptor carrying 12 random nucleotides. At least 2.5 million CDR3-containing paired-end reads were obtained from each sample. First-strand cDNA was synthesized from all RNA with the Mint cDNA synthesis kit, primed by a TRBC-specific oligonucleotide. All cDNA was treated with uracil-DNA glycosylase and then went through a first 18-cycle PCR with the universal primers M1SS and BC2_uni_R. Under the source paper's analysis protocol: For normalization, 1 million high-quality reads were randomly selected from each sample, with every read carrying a distinct molecular identifier. Reads sharing molecular identifiers were discarded rather than binned into consensus sequences. MiTCR, with a Q25 quality threshold and the strictest error-elimination algorithm, was used for CDR3 identification, clonotype clustering and error correction. A nonparametric unseen species model using Euler transformation provided a lower-bound estimate of total TCR beta diversity. The raw public data were reprocessed by TCRdb itself: fastp quality trimming at Q25, MiXCR clonotype calling, in-frame beta chains only. CDR3 protein sequences are deduplicated, and each keeps its most common genes and DNA. What appears here as the V and J calls and clone size reflects TCRdb's work, not the paper's. This sample has 1.5 million to 1.8 million distinct CDR3 sequences in its table, and approximately 39% of those were observed once. The ten largest clones represent about 4% of the sample.

Donors were approximately 42 systemically healthy Caucasian individuals from Russia aged about 6 to 100 years. Ten milliliters of peripheral blood were drawn from each donor into EDTA-treated Vacutainer tubes. PBMCs were isolated by Ficoll-Paque density-gradient centrifugation, with at least 6 million obtained per sample. Total RNA was extracted from PBMCs with Trizol reagent, with at least 6 micrograms obtained per sample. For every donor, flow cytometry on a PBMC aliquot measured the percentage of naive CD45RAhigh/CD27high T cells. Of note for this clonotype: Its target antigen remains unknown. The sample holds no much larger clone one base away, and base qualities are not on file.

This clonotype originated in a woman aged 18-29 years in good health. Sequenced: blood. The chain couples TRBV7-2 to TRBJ2-5, with TRBD2 matching 8 junction bases. The nucleotides read TGTGCCAGCAGCTTAGTTACTAGCGGCCATGAGCAGTACTTC. Translated, this is CASSLVTSGHEQYF.